Listed below are T cell receptor beta chains from one sample, sequenced in a study of control samples from healthy donors and cancer patients. The data were produced by immunoSEQ multiplex PCR, yet TCRdb's version contains in-frame clones alone and is incomplete. In the table there are about 120,000 clones, 87% of which are singletons. Sequencing input: blood. All receptors come from a man aged 25 to 40 in good health. Each CDR3 is given with its conserved first and last residue. A D gene is named only where the DNA matches it firmly. Where a row states a size, it is once, few, many or the class of an expanded clone; other rows omit it.

cdr3_nt cdr3_aa clone_size v_call d_call j_call
TGTGCCACCAGTGATGAACGACTAGCGGGGGGGGACAATGAGCAGTTCTTC CATSDERLAGGDNEQFF once TRBV24-1 TRBD2 TRBJ2-1
TGTGCCAGCAGCCTACTTACCGGGACAGGGTTTTATGGCTACACCTTC CASSLLTGTGFYGYTF few TRBV3-1/TRBV3-2 TRBD1 TRBJ1-2
TGCGCCAGCAGCCCCCGGGGTAGCGGGGGCCGGCAAGAGACCCAGTACTTC CASSPRGSGGRQETQYF NA TRBV4-1 TRBD2 TRBJ2-5
TGTGCCAGCAGCCTACAGGAAAACACTGAAGCTTTCTTT CASSLQENTEAFF NA TRBV7-3 NA TRBJ1-1
TGTGCCACCAGTGCCCCTTCGACAGGGTCCGTTCGCGGCTACACCTTC CATSAPSTGSVRGYTF few TRBV24-1 TRBD1 TRBJ1-2
TGTGCCAGCAGTGAAGGGGGACAGGGATTTCGCCTTGAAGCTTTCTTT CASSEGGQGFRLEAFF NA TRBV6-1 TRBD1 TRBJ1-1
TGTGCCAGCAGCCCCTTTGGGGGAGGGGGCGAGCAGTACTTC CASSPFGGGGEQYF NA TRBV3-1/TRBV3-2 NA TRBJ2-7
TGCGCCAGCAGTCACCCTAGACAGAGGGAGGATCAGCCCCAGCATTTT CASSHPRQREDQPQHF NA TRBV23-1 NA TRBJ1-5
TGTGCCAGCAGCTTGGGATATGGGACAGAGGTGCTTGAGTCCCAGCATTTT CASSLGYGTEVLESQHF NA TRBV5-8 TRBD1 TRBJ1-5
TGTGCCAGCTCCCCCGGGACAGGGTTTGCAACTAATGAAAAACTGTTTTTT CASSPGTGFATNEKLFF NA TRBV18 TRBD1 TRBJ1-4
TGTGCCAGCAGCCGGACTAGCGAAGAGACCCAGTACTTC CASSRTSEETQYF NA TRBV5-6 TRBD2 TRBJ2-5
TGTGCCTGGAGTGTGGGGGCAGAGAGCAATCAGCCCCAGCATTTT CAWSVGAESNQPQHF NA TRBV30 NA TRBJ1-5
TGTGCCAGCAGCTTAGAATTCGGCACCGGGGAGCTGTTTTTT CASSLEFGTGELFF NA TRBV7-2 NA TRBJ2-2
TGTGCCAGTAGTTCGGGTCTTCTTGGGTCACCCCTCCACTTT CASSSGLLGSPLHF NA TRBV19 NA TRBJ1-6
TGTGCCTGGAGTGCCCCGACAGGGGGAATAAATAATTCACCCCTCCACTTT CAWSAPTGGINNSPLHF NA TRBV30 TRBD1 TRBJ1-6
TGTGCCAGCAGCCTTGTTCAGGGGAGGAATGAGCAGTTCTTC CASSLVQGRNEQFF NA TRBV14 NA TRBJ2-1
TGTGCCAGCAGCCCGGGACTTGTTCAGCCCCAGCATTTT CASSPGLVQPQHF NA TRBV11-2 NA TRBJ1-5
TGTGCCAGCCGCCCCATCATGAACACTGAAGCTTTCTTT CASRPIMNTEAFF NA TRBV14 NA TRBJ1-1
TGTGCCAGCAGCTTAGTCATCCGGGACAGCCTCCCCGGCGTCCTGACTTTC CASSLVIRDSLPGVLTF NA TRBV11-3 TRBD1 TRBJ2-6
TGCGCCAGCAGCTTCCAGGGGGAGGATGAAAAACTGTTTTTT CASSFQGEDEKLFF NA TRBV5-1 TRBD1 TRBJ1-4
TGTGCCAGCAGTTTATCGAACAGGGGCTTCTATGGCTACACCTTC CASSLSNRGFYGYTF once TRBV27 TRBD1 TRBJ1-2
TGTGCCATCAGTGAGAGGGCTAACTATGGCTACACCTTC CAISERANYGYTF NA TRBV10-3 NA TRBJ1-2
TGCAGCGTTGAAGATGGTAGCGGGGGGGCCTGGTACAATGAGCAGTTCTTC CSVEDGSGGAWYNEQFF few TRBV29-1 TRBD2 TRBJ2-1
TGTGCTAGTCGGGGTAGGGATCAGCCCCAGCATTTT CASRGRDQPQHF NA TRBV12-5 NA TRBJ1-5
TGCGCCAGCAGCTTGGGACAGGTGAACACTGAAGCTTTCTTT CASSLGQVNTEAFF NA TRBV5-1 NA TRBJ1-1
TGTGCCAGCAGTGGGCCGGGACTAGTGGAGACCCAGTACTTC CASSGPGLVETQYF many TRBV2 TRBD2 TRBJ2-5
TGTGCCAGCAGCTACCCTCCAACTAATGAAAAACTGTTTTTT CASSYPPTNEKLFF NA TRBV7-8 NA TRBJ1-4
TGTGCCGCTAGGACAGGGACGAACACTGAAGCTTTCTTT CAARTGTNTEAFF NA TRBV6-5 TRBD1 TRBJ1-1
TGTGCCAGCAGTTACAGGGGCAGCAATCAGCCCCAGCATTTT CASSYRGSNQPQHF NA TRBV6-6 NA TRBJ1-5
TGTGCCAGCAGTGGACAGGCCGGCCGAAAACTGTTTTTT CASSGQAGRKLFF NA TRBV2 NA TRBJ1-4
TGCGCCAGCACCAAGGGGGACCTCGAGTCAGATACGCAGTATTTT CASTKGDLESDTQYF NA TRBV10-1 NA TRBJ2-3
TGCAGCGTTGAGGGTAGCGGGGGAATCGATACGCAGTATTTT CSVEGSGGIDTQYF NA TRBV29-1 TRBD2 TRBJ2-3
TGTGCCAGCAGCCAAGCCCGCCGGGTCATGGCTGAAGCTTTCTTT CASSQARRVMAEAFF NA TRBV3-1/TRBV3-2 NA TRBJ1-1
TGTGCCAGCAGATTAGCGGGGGACACCGGGGAGCTGTTTTTT CASRLAGDTGELFF NA TRBV13 TRBD2 TRBJ2-2
TGTGCCAGCAGTTTAAGGGAGGGCCAGCCCCAGCATTTT CASSLREGQPQHF once TRBV12-3/TRBV12-4 NA TRBJ1-5
TGTGCCAGCAGCTTAGTGGGGACAGGGGGCACTGAAGCTTTCTTT CASSLVGTGGTEAFF NA TRBV7-2 TRBD1 TRBJ1-1
TGTGCCGTTGGGACAGTTTCCTACGAGCAGTACTTC CAVGTVSYEQYF NA TRBV6-5 TRBD1 TRBJ2-7
TGTGCCAGCAGGTACAGGGGTATCAACACTGAAGCTTTCTTT CASRYRGINTEAFF NA TRBV6-5 TRBD1 TRBJ1-1
TGTGCCATCAGTGACCGACAGGATGGGGGCACTGAAGCTTTCTTT CAISDRQDGGTEAFF NA TRBV10-3 NA TRBJ1-1
TGTGCCAGTCGTGTGAGCAGGGACCTAAAGGATTCACCCCTCCACTTT CASRVSRDLKDSPLHF NA TRBV19 NA TRBJ1-6
TGTGCCAGCGGTAGGGGCGGTGGCTACACCTTC CASGRGGGYTF NA TRBV7-3 NA TRBJ1-2
TGTGCCAGCAGCTTAGACGGGTGGGCTGAAGCTTTCTTT CASSLDGWAEAFF NA TRBV7-9 NA TRBJ1-1
TGTGCCTGGAACGGAAACTCTGGAAACACCATATATTTT CAWNGNSGNTIYF few TRBV30 NA TRBJ1-3
TGTGCCAGCAGCTTAGGCGACACAGGGAACTATGGCTACACCTTC CASSLGDTGNYGYTF NA TRBV7-9 NA TRBJ1-2
TGTGCCAGTAGTATAGTTTCAGGGTCTAAGAAAGAGACCCAGTACTTC CASSIVSGSKKETQYF NA TRBV19 NA TRBJ2-5
TGTGCCAGCAGCTCCTTAGGATATGGCTACACCTTC CASSSLGYGYTF NA TRBV11-2 NA TRBJ1-2
TGTGCCAGCAGCGAGACTAGCGTCTTCACAGATACGCAGTATTTT CASSETSVFTDTQYF NA TRBV5-5 TRBD2 TRBJ2-3
TGTGCCAGCTCACCCGGCGGAGGATACTATGGCTACACCTTC CASSPGGGYYGYTF NA TRBV18 NA TRBJ1-2
TGTGCCAGCAGCTTAGAACTAGCGAGCACAGATACGCAGTATTTT CASSLELASTDTQYF NA TRBV7-2 TRBD2 TRBJ2-3
TGTGCCAGCAGCTTAGACGGTCGAAGGAGCTCCTATAATTCACCCCTCCACTTT CASSLDGRRSSYNSPLHF NA TRBV7-2 NA TRBJ1-6
TGTGCCAGCAGCCCCACCGGGACAGGGGGCGGGTACACCTTC CASSPTGTGGGYTF NA TRBV6-5 TRBD1 TRBJ1-2